Given below is one T cell receptor beta chain in context. No cognate antigen has been identified for it. Base qualities are not at hand, and no much larger clone is one base apart. TCRbeta CDR3 regions were amplified from genomic DNA by means of the immunoSEQ Assay, a bias-controlled multiplex PCR. As for the original processing: Nucleated cell counts per sample were estimated from amplification of reference gene primers within the assay. To quantify the absolute abundance of each unique TCRbeta CDR3 rearrangement, sequence reads were collapsed and filtered. For each sample, productive Simpson clonality was calculated as the square root of Simpson's diversity index over productive rearrangements. In TCRdb, the immuneACCESS table is reduced to in-frame sequences with V and J assigned. These tables do not hold every clone; where another copy was compared, an unresolved V gene accounts for under half, and the others remain unexplained. V, J and clone size were drawn from that table, and D and trimming were deduced from the DNA. Within this sample are about 60,000 clones, with 80% to 90% of them counted one time only. Over 1.2% of the sample belongs to the ten largest clones.

Reading from cysteine to phenylalanine, the CDR3 counts 13 amino acids. Only the CDR3 portion is preserved as DNA: 39 bases, with reading frame beginning at the first base. Trimming accounts for 8 bases at V and 6 bases at J, while the number of junction bases matched to no gene is 6. CDR1 SNHLY and CDR2 FYNNEI were looked up in the germline V gene. Each collaborating institution followed its own protocols to collect whole blood in K2EDTA tubes. For TCRbeta analysis, collaborators shipped samples in one of three forms: frozen whole blood, isolated PBMCs, or DNA extracted from either of those sample types. The data derive from a study of blood T cell repertoires in COVID-19 (dated by TCRdb to the early 2020s). In the study overall: Samples from collaborators originated in the United States, Italy and Spain and spanned both the acute and convalescent phases of COVID-19. The material from the prospective study consisted of cDNA or gDNA derived from T cells, B-cell-depleted T cells, or PBMCs. The dataset comprised deeply sampled blood TCRbeta repertoires from subjects exposed to, actively infected with, or recovered from COVID-19. The repertoires were released in a freely available public database meant as a resource for research on the immune response to SARS-CoV-2. The samples were drawn from two sources: the first 160 participants of the ongoing ImmuneRACE study, and fewer than 1,500 subjects contributed by 6 global collaborators. Sample metadata almost always included a de-identified subject ID, COVID-19 status, age in years and sex. Where available, HLA class I and class II types were obtained from metadata supplied by the sample provider rather than from assay-based typing.

What the research found in general, with its limitations: Clinical and demographic metadata were provided uncurated, with the amount varying by source and participant.

Sequencing was performed on peripheral blood. The TCR sequence derives from a man aged 60 to 75 with acute or convalescent COVID-19. The receptor chain draws on TRBV2 and TRBJ1-2; TRBD1 agrees with 10 junctional bases. The CDR3 protein is CASVGTGVNGYTF. The nucleotide sequence is TGTGCCAGCGTTGGGACAGGGGTGAATGGCTACACCTTC. With the rest looked up from the reference TRBV2 and TRBJ1-2 genes rather than sequenced, the full variable domain is EPEVTQTPSHQVTQMGQEVILRCVPISNHLYFYWYRQILGQKVEFLVSFYNNEISEKSEIFDDQFSVERPDGSNFTLKIRSTKLEDSAMYFCASVGTGVNGYTFGSGTRLTVV.